The clone carrying this T cell receptor beta chain showed up many times. Both iRepertoire HTBI primers and Arm-PCR of CDR3 regions were used to build the TCR beta libraries. TCRdb re-derived calls from the multiplex PCR reads in MiXCR, one entry per CDR3 protein. Of 400,000 to 550,000 distinct CDR3 sequences detected, around 17% appear once; the ten largest clones hold roughly 23%. The data are from a study of regulatory T cells in long-lasting Graves disease. Time point of the sample: newly diagnosed GD, antithyroid drugs for less than 3 months. PBMC-derived RNA was used for the TCR library. The CDR3 runs 15 residues. The germline gives CDR1 SGHAT, CDR2 FQNNGV. V was pared by 7 bases and J by 4 bases, with 20 bases between. The same data also went into a second study, on T cells in Graves' hyperthyroidism and ophthalmopathy.

The clonotype was recovered from a woman aged 18-30 years with Graves disease. The gene calls are TRBV11-2 and TRBJ2-7, with a possible D match to TRBD1 (6 bases). Sequences were derived from peripheral blood mononuclear cells (PBMCs), sampled at new diagnosis, from a patient treated with antithyroid drugs. This CDR3 is CASTLSRGLGYEQYF. For the CDR3, the DNA is TGTGCCAGCACCCTGAGCAGGGGTTTAGGGTACGAGCAGTACTTC.